Below are 19 T cell receptor beta chains sequenced from a single sample in a study of T cell responses to AZD1222 COVID-19 vaccine. Libraries were prepared by immunoSEQ multiplex PCR; TCRdb keeps only in-frame clonotypes and omits some of them. The sample shows more than 100,000 clones, 75% to 90% of them seen only once. The sample was peripheral blood, taken on day 0 of AZD1222 vaccination. Source of these receptors: an adult in good health.

The J gene is TRBJ1-5, the V gene TRBV3-1 (or the pseudogene TRBV3-2); 8 bases align to TRBD1. This CDR3 spans 13 amino acids. J lost 6 bases, V lost 5 bases, and 3 bases had no gene match. From germline, CDR1 is LGHDT and CDR2 YNNKEL (reference sequence). This CDR3 is CASSTGGGQPQHF. DNA of the CDR3: TGTGCCAGCAGCACAGGGGGAGGTCAGCCCCAGCATTTT.

The chain combines TRBV11-2 with TRBJ1-2; 7 bases agree with TRBD1. V was pared by 1 base and J by 8 bases, with 7 bases of the junction left unmatched. From germline, CDR1 is SGHAT and CDR2 FQNNGV. The CDR3 length is 14 residues. Written as DNA, the CDR3 is TGTGCCAGCAGCTTAGGGTCAGGGGGTTACGGCTACACCTTC. It is translated as CASSLGSGGYGYTF.

The chain uses TRBV9 and TRBJ2-3, with 8 nucleotides matching TRBD2. CDR3 length equals 15 residues. Trimming at V came to 3 bases and at J to 5 bases, leaving 8 bases not matched to a gene. CDR1 and CDR2 (germline): SGDLS, YYNGEE. CDR3 bases: TGTGCCAGCAGCGCGGGGACTAGTTCGGGAGATACGCAGTATTTT. Its protein product is CASSAGTSSGDTQYF.

This chain uses TRBV13 with TRBJ2-3; a weak D match, TRBD1 (5 bases). Trimming removed 6 bases at V and 2 bases at J, with 9 bases between. This CDR3 is built from 13 residues. The germline V gene has CDR1 PRHDT and CDR2 FYEKMQ (reference sequence). The chain's CDR3 is CASRQAPTDTQYF. As DNA, the CDR3 is TGTGCCAGCAGACAGGCTCCCACAGATACGCAGTATTTT. Complete variable domain (other parts from reference TRBV13 and TRBJ2-3): AAGVIQSPRHLIKEKRETATLKCYPIPRHDTVYWYQQGPGQDPQFLISFYEKMQSDKGSIPDRFSAQQFSDYHSELNMSSLELGDSALYFCASRQAPTDTQYFGPGTRLTVL.

J is TRBJ2-7 and V is TRBV6-5; TRBD2 might be the D (6 bases). Per the germline V gene, CDR1 is MNHEY and CDR2 is SVGAGI. The V gene lost 0 bases and the J gene lost 0 bases, with 9 bases spanning the gap. The CDR3 runs to 15 residues. CDR3 sequence reads: CASSYSGGYSYEQYF. The CDR3 nucleotides are TGTGCCAGCAGTTACTCCGGGGGTTACTCCTACGAGCAGTACTTC.

The rearrangement links TRBV7-8 to TRBJ2-7, with D perhaps matching TRBD1 (5 bases). V was cut by 4 bases and J by 7 bases, with 17 bases left in between. CDR3 length: 14 residues. Germline V gene lookup returns CDR1 SGHVS and CDR2 FQNEAQ. CDR3: CASSYSRVVGEQYF. The CDR3 coding sequence is TGTGCCAGCAGCTATAGCAGGGTTGTGGGGGAGCAGTACTTC.

This chain joins TRBV25-1 and TRBJ1-1; maybe TRBD1 (6 bases). The germline V gene encodes CDR1 MGHDK and CDR2 SYGVNS. Trimming removed 6 bases at V and 0 bases at J, with 14 bases between. The CDR3 sequence is 15 residues long. The CDR3 reads CASRQQGYVNTEAFF. The CDR3 DNA reads TGTGCCAGCAGACAACAGGGATACGTGAACACTGAAGCTTTCTTT.

The V call is TRBV19, the J call TRBJ1-1; D is perhaps TRBD1 (5 bases). Germline CDR1 is LNHDA and CDR2 is SQIVND (reference sequence). Trimming stripped 8 bases from V and 5 bases from J, with 12 bases between. The length of the CDR3 is 12 residues. CDR3 in amino acids: CASASGGTEAFF. Written as DNA, the CDR3 is TGTGCCAGTGCCTCGGGGGGAACTGAAGCTTTCTTT.

The genes are TRBV12-3 or TRBV12-4 and TRBJ2-2; D call uncertain. V lost 3 bases and J lost 1, with 3 bases in between. The CDR3 consists of 13 residues. The CDR3 DNA reads TGTGCCAGCAGTTTTGGGAACACCGGGGAGCTGTTTTTT. This gives the protein CASSFGNTGELFF.

The J gene is TRBJ2-3, the V gene TRBV27, with D possibly matching TRBD2 (6 bases). V lost 3 bases and J 2 bases, leaving 15 bases between the germline ends. In germline, CDR1 is MNHEY, CDR2 SMNVEV (reference sequence). The CDR3 runs 16 residues. The CDR3 protein is CASSFKRGGNTDTQYF. For the CDR3, the DNA is TGTGCCAGCAGTTTCAAACGGGGAGGAAACACAGATACGCAGTATTTT.

The V and J genes are TRBV24-1 and TRBJ2-1; 11 nucleotides line up with TRBD1. The CDR3 length is 13 residues. V was pared by 9 bases and J by 7 bases, with 4 bases of the junction left unmatched. CDR1 and CDR2 from the germline V gene are KGHDR and SFDVKD. The CDR3 region has the DNA TGTGCCACCCGGGACAGGGGGTCAAATGAGCAGTTCTTC. It encodes CATRDRGSNEQFF.

The chain combines TRBV19 with TRBJ1-6; weak D call: TRBD1 (5 bases). Germline V gives CDR1 LNHDA, CDR2 SQIVND (reference sequence). The CDR3 consists of 18 residues. Trimming stripped 7 bases from V and 2 bases from J, with 21 bases between. The CDR3 sequence is CASTLEGRGAAYNSPLHF. The CDR3 DNA reads as TGTGCCAGTACCTTAGAGGGGCGAGGGGCCGCCTATAATTCACCCCTCCACTTT.

The chain carries TRBV28 and TRBJ2-7, with a possible D match to TRBD1 (5 bases). The CDR3 runs to 15 residues. V shed 9 bases and J shed 2 bases, with 20 bases lying between them. Germline lookup yields CDR1 MDHEN and CDR2 SYDVKM. The DNA for the CDR3 is TGTGCCAGTGGGCCCCCGCGGCAGGGCACCTACGAGCAGTACTTC. Amino acid sequence: CASGPPRQGTYEQYF.

V is TRBV19 and J is TRBJ2-3; D could derive from TRBD1 or TRBD2 (5 bases each). CDR1 LNHDA and CDR2 SQIVND come from the germline V gene (reference sequence). This CDR3 has 15 residues. Trimming cost V 1 base and J 3 bases, with 11 bases left between them. The CDR3 loop reads CASSIGERGTDTQYF. The CDR3 nucleotides are TGTGCCAGTAGTATAGGAGAGAGGGGAACAGATACGCAGTATTTT.

A single count supports this clone. The chain has TRBV10-3 and TRBJ2-1, with D perhaps given as TRBD1 or TRBD2 (5 bases each). V was cut by 6 bases and J by 4 bases, with 13 bases left in between. The CDR3 is 14 amino acids. Germline V gene lookup returns CDR1 ENHRY and CDR2 SYGVKD. The CDR3 protein is CAIRPGPPYNEQFF. The CDR3, as DNA: TGTGCCATCAGGCCGGGACCCCCATACAATGAGCAGTTCTTC.

This chain connects TRBV7-6 to TRBJ2-7; 13 nucleotides match TRBD2. CDR3 size: 18 residues. Germline-derived CDR1 and CDR2 are SGHVS and FNYEAQ. The trim removed 2 bases at V and 6 bases at J, leaving 13 bases unmatched. The CDR3 protein is CASSLSVTGTSGTVEQYF. In nucleotides, the CDR3 is TGTGCCAGCAGCTTATCCGTAACCGGGACTAGCGGGACGGTCGAGCAGTACTTC.

The rearrangement uses TRBV4-1 and TRBJ1-4, with 7 bases identical to TRBD1. V lost 1 base to trimming and J lost 0 bases; unmatched junction nucleotides: 2. CDR1 is MGHRA and CDR2 is YSYEKL in the germline V gene. This CDR3 has 16 amino acids. CDR3 protein: CASSQGQGATNEKLFF. The CDR3 nucleotides read TGCGCCAGCAGCCAAGGACAGGGCGCAACTAATGAAAAACTGTTTTTT.

The chain carries TRBV4-2 and TRBJ2-1; 7 nucleotides align to TRBD2. V lost 1 base to trimming and J lost 8 bases; unmatched junction nucleotides: 5. Germline V CDR1 and CDR2: LGHNA, YNFKEQ. This CDR3 is 14 amino acids long. The CDR3 loop is CASSQAAGRDEQFF. DNA of the CDR3: TGTGCCAGCAGCCAAGCAGCGGGGAGGGATGAGCAGTTCTTC.

Here the CDR3 DNA reads TGTGCCAGCAGCTTGGCCTCGGGGCGGGGGGATACAGATACGCAGTATTTT. The encoded protein is CASSLASGRGDTDTQYF. The rearrangement joins TRBV5-4 to TRBJ2-3; 8 bases align to TRBD2. This CDR3 is 17 amino acids long. Germline V CDR1 and CDR2: SGHNT, YYREEE (reference sequence). J was trimmed by 3 bases and V by 0 bases; bases with no gene match: 9.